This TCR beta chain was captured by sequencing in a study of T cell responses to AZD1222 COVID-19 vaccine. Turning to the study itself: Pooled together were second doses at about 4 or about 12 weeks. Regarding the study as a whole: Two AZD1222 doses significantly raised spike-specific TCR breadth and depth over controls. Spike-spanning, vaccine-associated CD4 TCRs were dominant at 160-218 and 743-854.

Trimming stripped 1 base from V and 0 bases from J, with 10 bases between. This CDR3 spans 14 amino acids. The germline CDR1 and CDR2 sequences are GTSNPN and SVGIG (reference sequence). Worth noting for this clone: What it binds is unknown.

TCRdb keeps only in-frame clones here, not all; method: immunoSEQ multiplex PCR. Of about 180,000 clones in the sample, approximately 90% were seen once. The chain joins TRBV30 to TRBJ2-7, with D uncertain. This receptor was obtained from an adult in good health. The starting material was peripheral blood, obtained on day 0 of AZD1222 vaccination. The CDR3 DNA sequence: TGTGCCTGGAGTGCCTTGGGGATCTCCTACGAGCAGTACTTC. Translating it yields CAWSALGISYEQYF.